The 5 T cell receptor beta chains presented below share a single source sample, sequenced in a study of blood T cell repertoires in COVID-19. Clones were sequenced by immunoSEQ multiplex PCR, and TCRdb holds only the in-frame ones, with some missing. The data contain 130,000 to 150,000 clones, over 75% of them singletons. Sample: peripheral blood. These receptors came from a woman aged 60-75 years with COVID-19, enrolled during active disease.

The gene calls are TRBV4-3 and TRBJ2-7; TRBD1 aligns across 7 bases. The CDR3 sequence is 15 residues long. Germline assignment: CDR1 LGHNA and CDR2 YSLEER. V trimming: 1 base; J trimming: 3 bases; junction bases outside the gene matches: 6. This CDR3 is CASSQALDRDYEQYF. CDR3 nucleotide sequence: TGCGCCAGCAGCCAAGCGCTTGACAGGGACTACGAGCAGTACTTC.

The chain joins TRBV19 to TRBJ1-5; 12 positions agree with TRBD1. The CDR3 length is 18 residues. V was clipped by 3 bases and J by 1 base; unmatched bases: 7. Germline V gene data show CDR1 as LNHDA and CDR2 as SQIVND (reference sequence). For the CDR3, the DNA is TGTGCCAGTAGTATCCCGGGACAGGGGGCGATAAGCAATCAGCCCCAGCATTTT. It encodes CASSIPGQGAISNQPQHF. Together with reference TRBV19 and TRBJ1-5, the CDR3 gives the full variable domain: DGGITQSPKYLFRKEGQNVTLSCEQNLNHDAMYWYRQDPGQGLRLIYYSQIVNDFQKGDIAEGYSVSREKKESFPLTVTSAQKNPTAFYLCASSIPGQGAISNQPQHFGDGTRLSIL.

The chain uses TRBV15 and TRBJ2-7, with 9 bases aligning to TRBD2. Trimming took 5 bases from V and 3 from J; bases not matched to a gene: 5. CDR1 and CDR2 (germline): LNHNV, YYDKDF (reference sequence). The CDR3 extends over 14 amino acids. The CDR3 bases are TGTGCCACCAGCCCTCGGACTAGCGTCTACGAGCAGTACTTC. Its protein is CATSPRTSVYEQYF.

This clone has only a few counts. The CDR3 DNA reads TGTGCCAGTAGTATAGACTCGACAGGGGACTCCTACAATGAGCAGTTCTTC. The encoded protein is CASSIDSTGDSYNEQFF. This chain uses TRBV19 with TRBJ2-1, with 8 bases that match TRBD1. The CDR3 has 17 residues. Germline lookup yields CDR1 LNHDA and CDR2 SQIVND (reference sequence). V shed 0 bases, J shed 0 bases, and the junction held 4 bases outside the gene matches.

V and J are TRBV21-1 and TRBJ2-7; the table's D gene call, TRBD2, was not cross checked with the DNA. TRBV21-1 is a known pseudogene. The CDR3 contains 15 residues. The CDR3 region is CASRSLAGYSYEQYF. The CDR3 bases are TGTGCCAGCAGGTCCCTAGCGGGGTATTCCTACGAGCAGTACTTC.